The 10 T cell receptor beta chains below all came from one sample that was sequenced in a study of blood T cell repertoires in COVID-19 (dated by TCRdb to the early 2020s). The library came from the immunoSEQ multiplex PCR assay. The table comes from immuneACCESS by way of TCRdb, which keeps in-frame sequences with V and J called. Part of the clones is missing from these tables; in studies checked, under half for an unresolved V gene and the rest for unknown reasons. In all, the sample holds approximately 120,000 clones, and around three quarters of those were seen once. The ten largest account for about 4.5% of the sample. The sequencing input was peripheral blood. These receptors came from a human donor in a cohort sampled during active or convalescent COVID-19.

J is TRBJ2-1 and V is TRBV7-2; no reliable D call. This CDR3 has 16 residues. The germline CDR1 and CDR2 sequences are SGHTA and FQGNSA. Trimming took off 5 bases at V and 0 bases at J, with 14 bases between the two ends. The CDR3 protein is CASSNRARSSYNEQFF. Written as DNA, the CDR3 is TGTGCCAGCAGCAACCGTGCTCGCAGCTCCTACAATGAGCAGTTCTTC.

The rearrangement joins TRBV21-1 to TRBJ1-2; the D call in the table, TRBD1, was not verified against the DNA. TRBV21-1 is an annotated pseudogene. The CDR3 sequence is 15 residues long. This chain's CDR3 is CASSKVWPLTYGYTF. The CDR3 DNA sequence: TGTGCCAGCAGCAAAGTTTGGCCATTAACCTATGGCTACACCTTC.

This chain links TRBV27 with TRBJ2-2, with TRBD1 matching over 7 bases. Germline CDR1 MNHEY, CDR2 SMNVEV (reference sequence). The CDR3 consists of 15 residues. The V segment lost 5 bases and the J segment 4 bases; nucleotides outside the gene matches: 7. Here the CDR3 reads CASSPRGQSTGELFF. CDR3 in DNA: TGTGCCAGCAGTCCCAGGGGACAGAGCACCGGGGAGCTGTTTTTT.

This chain joins TRBV28 and TRBJ1-1; TRBD1 agrees at 7 bases. J gave up 6 bases and V 2 bases, and 12 bases lay outside the gene matches. Germline CDR1 MDHEN, CDR2 SYDVKM. The CDR3 spans 16 residues. As DNA, the CDR3 is TGTGCCAGCAGTTTACGTAGGGGGCGCGGGTGGGCTGAAGCTTTCTTT. Protein product: CASSLRRGRGWAEAFF. The full variable domain, in which reference TRBV28 and TRBJ1-1 provide the parts outside the CDR3, is DVKVTQSSRYLVKRTGEKVFLECVQDMDHENMFWYRQDPGLGLRLIYFSYDVKMKEKGDIPEGYSVSREKKERFSLILESASTNQTSMYLCASSLRRGRGWAEAFFGQGTRLTVV.

CDR3 DNA: TGTGCCAGCTCACCAGGACAGGGGACCTACGAGCAGTACTTC. Its translation: CASSPGQGTYEQYF. This chain uses TRBV18 with TRBJ2-7, with TRBD1 identical over 9 bases. The CDR3 is made up of 14 amino acids. J gave up 2 bases and V 2 bases, and 1 base lay outside the gene matches. The germline CDR1 and CDR2 sequences are KGHSH and LQKENI.

This clone was seen more than once but under ten times. The chain joins TRBV2 to TRBJ2-7; 9 nucleotides line up with TRBD1. The V and J ends lost 4 bases and 5 bases, in that order; junction bases with no gene match: 3. The germline V gene has CDR1 SNHLY and CDR2 FYNNEI. This CDR3 has 13 amino acids. CDR3 DNA sequence: TGTGCCAGCAGTGTACAGGGGGCGAACGAGCAGTACTTC. Its protein is CASSVQGANEQYF. The complete variable domain, with remaining parts taken from reference TRBV2 and TRBJ2-7, reads EPEVTQTPSHQVTQMGQEVILRCVPISNHLYFYWYRQILGQKVEFLVSFYNNEISEKSEIFDDQFSVERPDGSNFTLKIRSTKLEDSAMYFCASSVQGANEQYFGPGTRLTVT.

This clone was counted once. This chain uses TRBV6-5 with TRBJ1-1; 10 bases fit TRBD1. J was trimmed by 3 bases and V by 5 bases; bases with no gene match: 6. From germline, CDR1 is MNHEY and CDR2 SVGAGI. The CDR3 is made up of 15 amino acids. The DNA for the CDR3 is TGTGCCAGCAGTACCCGACAGGGGGCGGACACTGAAGCTTTCTTT. Its translation: CASSTRQGADTEAFF.

This rearrangement joins TRBV7-2 to TRBJ2-3, with 11 bases lining up with TRBD2. After removal of 6 bases from V and 4 bases from J, the junction contained 9 bases not matched to a gene. CDR1 SGHTA and CDR2 FQGNSA come from the germline V gene. The CDR3 sequence is 16 residues long. Written as DNA, the CDR3 is TGTGCCAGCAGATATACGCCGGGACTAGCGGCAGATACGCAGTATTTT. As protein: CASRYTPGLAADTQYF.

The chain links TRBV3-1 (or the pseudogene TRBV3-2) to TRBJ1-5; weak D call: TRBD1 (5 bases). Deletions cut 5 bases from V and 4 bases from J, with 12 bases between. This CDR3 is 14 amino acids long. Germline-derived CDR1 and CDR2 are LGHDT and YNNKEL (reference sequence). CDR3 region: CASSSPGINQPQHF. Written as DNA, the CDR3 is TGTGCCAGCAGCTCTCCAGGGATAAATCAGCCCCAGCATTTT.

The chain recombines TRBV2 with TRBJ2-1; TRBD2 might be the D (6 bases). V was trimmed by 7 bases and J by 5 bases, leaving 12 bases between them. Germline-derived CDR1 and CDR2 are SNHLY and FYNNEI. The length of the CDR3 is 13 residues. The DNA for the CDR3 is TGTGCCAGCATGGGGGGATGGAACAATGAGCAGTTCTTC. Amino acids: CASMGGWNNEQFF. The entire variable domain, with the rest obtained from reference TRBV2 and TRBJ2-1, is as follows: EPEVTQTPSHQVTQMGQEVILRCVPISNHLYFYWYRQILGQKVEFLVSFYNNEISEKSEIFDDQFSVERPDGSNFTLKIRSTKLEDSAMYFCASMGGWNNEQFFGPGTRLTVL.